The rows below give T cell receptor beta chains drawn from one sample of a study of blood T cell repertoires in COVID-19. Clones were sequenced by immunoSEQ multiplex PCR, and TCRdb holds only the in-frame ones, with some missing. The sample has 450,000 or so clones, 90% seen once. The sample was PBMCs or T cells enriched from blood (not recorded which). Every receptor here comes from a young man who had recovered from COVID-19. Each CDR3 is given with its conserved first and last residue. A D gene is named only where the DNA matches it firmly. The size entry is marked missing in some rows and otherwise reads once, few, many or a size class.

clone_size,d_call,v_call,j_call,cdr3_nt,cdr3_aa
few,TRBD1,TRBV20-1,TRBJ1-1,TGCAGTGCTAGTCGTCCCGGACAGGGAAACACTGAAGCTTTCTTT,CSASRPGQGNTEAFF
-,-,TRBV7-8,TRBJ2-7,TGTGCCAGCAGCCGCACGAGTTCCTACGAGCAGTACTTC,CASSRTSSYEQYF
-,-,TRBV6-5,TRBJ1-2,TGTGCCACCCCCTATCCGGGTGACTATGGCTACACCTTC,CATPYPGDYGYTF
-,-,TRBV7-2,TRBJ1-2,TGTGCCAGCAGCTTATTTTCACCCCAGACAGAGAACTATGGCTACACCTTC,CASSLFSPQTENYGYTF
many,-,TRBV14,TRBJ1-1,TGTGCCAGCAGCCTTGCAGTGAACACTGAAGCTTTCTTT,CASSLAVNTEAFF
-,-,TRBV18,TRBJ1-1,TGTGCCAGCTCGCGCCTCGGGGGGCTCTTCACTGAAGCTTTCTTT,CASSRLGGLFTEAFF
-,-,TRBV10-3,TRBJ2-1,TGTGCCATCAGTGCCGTTCCCGGGATCAACCATGAGCAGTTCTTC,CAISAVPGINHEQFF
-,-,TRBV2,TRBJ1-5,TGTGCCAGCAGTGATTATAACAGAGATCAGCCCCAGCATTTT,CASSDYNRDQPQHF
-,-,TRBV25-1,TRBJ2-1,TGTGCCAGCAGTGAAACTAGCCTGGATGAGCAGTTCTTC,CASSETSLDEQFF
-,TRBD2,TRBV4-1,TRBJ2-1,TGCGCCAGCAGCCGTAGCGGGGACGAGCAGTTCTTC,CASSRSGDEQFF
-,-,TRBV10-1,TRBJ2-2,TGCGCCAGCAGTGAGGCGGGAAGGTACACCGGGGAGCTGTTTTTT,CASSEAGRYTGELFF
-,-,TRBV14,TRBJ1-5,TGTGCCAGCAGCGCCGACAGGACTCAGCCCCAGCATTTT,CASSADRTQPQHF
-,-,TRBV4-1,TRBJ2-4,TGCGCCAGCAGAAGAACCGGGACTGGGGACCGTTCCATTCAGTACTTC,CASRRTGTGDRSIQYF
-,TRBD1,TRBV6-5,TRBJ2-7,TGTGCCAGCGGGGTTAGACAGGGGGCCTACGAGCAGTACTTC,CASGVRQGAYEQYF
-,-,TRBV6-5,TRBJ1-2,TGTGCCAGCAGTACTCTAGTAGGCTATGGCTACACCTTC,CASSTLVGYGYTF
-,-,TRBV3-1/TRBV3-2,TRBJ1-2,TGTGCCAGCAGCCAAGATTCGGCAGGCTATGGCTACACCTTC,CASSQDSAGYGYTF
few,TRBD1,TRBV6-5,TRBJ1-6,TGTGCCAGCAGACAGGGGAATAATTCACCCCTCCACTTT,CASRQGNNSPLHF
-,-,TRBV15,TRBJ2-7,TGTGCCACCAGCAGAGTCATAGGGAGTTCCCCCTCCTACGAGCAGTACTTC,CATSRVIGSSPSYEQYF
-,-,TRBV12-1,TRBJ2-2,TGTGCCAGCAGCTTTGCGCGATTGCGGATCGCTCAGACCGGGGAGCTGTTTTTT,CASSFARLRIAQTGELFF
-,-,TRBV6-4,TRBJ1-6,TGTGCCAGCAGGGTCGAAGGGAGCTCCTATAATTCACCCCTCCACTTT,CASRVEGSSYNSPLHF
once,-,TRBV7-9,TRBJ1-3,TGTGCCAGCAGCTTTGGGCAGGGCCTAAACACCATATATTTT,CASSFGQGLNTIYF
-,TRBD1,TRBV28,TRBJ1-6,TGTGCCAGCAGTTTCAGGGGGGCGAGTTCACCCCTCCACTTT,CASSFRGASSPLHF
-,TRBD1,TRBV3-1/TRBV3-2,TRBJ2-7,TGTGCCAGCAGGGACAGGGGTTACGAGCAGTACTTC,CASRDRGYEQYF
-,-,TRBV6-5,TRBJ2-1,TGTGCCAGCAGCCAACGGTGGGCCCCAAAGTGGTTCTTC,CASSQRWAPKWFF